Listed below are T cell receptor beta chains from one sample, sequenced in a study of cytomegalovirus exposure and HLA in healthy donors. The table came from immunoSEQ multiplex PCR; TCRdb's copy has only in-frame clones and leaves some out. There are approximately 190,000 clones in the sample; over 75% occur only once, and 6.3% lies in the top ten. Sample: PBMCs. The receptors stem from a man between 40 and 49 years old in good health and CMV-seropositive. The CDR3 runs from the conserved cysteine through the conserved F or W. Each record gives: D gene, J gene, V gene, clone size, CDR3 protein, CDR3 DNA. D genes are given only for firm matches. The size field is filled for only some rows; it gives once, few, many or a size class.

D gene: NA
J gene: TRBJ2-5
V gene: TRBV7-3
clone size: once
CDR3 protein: CASSSLEGETQYF
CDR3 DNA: TGTGCCAGCAGCTCCCTGGAGGGGGAGACCCAGTACTTC

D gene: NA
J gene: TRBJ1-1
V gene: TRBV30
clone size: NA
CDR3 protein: CAWRMANTEAFF
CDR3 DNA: TGTGCCTGGAGAATGGCGAACACTGAAGCTTTCTTT

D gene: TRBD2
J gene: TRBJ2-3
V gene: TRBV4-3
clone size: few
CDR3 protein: CASSHPTSGGGTDTQYF
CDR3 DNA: TGCGCCAGCAGCCATCCGACTAGCGGGGGGGGCACAGATACGCAGTATTTT

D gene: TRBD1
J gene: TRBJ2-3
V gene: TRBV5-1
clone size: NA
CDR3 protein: CASSTRTGAATDTQYF
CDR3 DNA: TGCGCCAGCAGCACTAGGACAGGGGCTGCCACAGATACGCAGTATTTT

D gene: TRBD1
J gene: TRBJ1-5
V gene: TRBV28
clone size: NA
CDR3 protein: CASSPRTGGNQPQHF
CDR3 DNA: TGTGCCAGCAGTCCGCGGACAGGGGGCAATCAGCCCCAGCATTTT

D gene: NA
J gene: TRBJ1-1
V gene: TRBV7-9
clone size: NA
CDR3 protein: CASSLAGQQAPEAFF
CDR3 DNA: TGTGCCAGCAGCTTAGCGGGGCAGCAAGCACCTGAAGCTTTCTTT

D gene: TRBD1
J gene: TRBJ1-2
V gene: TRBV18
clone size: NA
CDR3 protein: CASSLDRGNYGYTF
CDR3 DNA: TGTGCCAGCTCACTTGACAGGGGGAACTATGGCTACACCTTC

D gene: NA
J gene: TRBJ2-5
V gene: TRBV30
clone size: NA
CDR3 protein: CAWSGGISRETQYF
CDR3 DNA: TGTGCCTGGAGCGGCGGGATCAGTCGCGAGACCCAGTACTTC

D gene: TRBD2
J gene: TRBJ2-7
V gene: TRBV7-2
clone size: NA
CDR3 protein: CASSLSGGGSSYEQYF
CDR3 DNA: TGTGCCAGCAGCTTATCCGGGGGGGGAAGCTCCTACGAGCAGTACTTC

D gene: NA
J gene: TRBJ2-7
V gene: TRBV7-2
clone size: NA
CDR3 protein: CASSLTPGLVLGEQYF
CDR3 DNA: TGTGCCAGCAGCCTTACCCCGGGACTGGTTTTAGGCGAGCAGTACTTC

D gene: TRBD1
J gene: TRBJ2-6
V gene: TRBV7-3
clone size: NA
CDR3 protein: CASSSRDRGDSGANVLTF
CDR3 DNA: TGTGCCAGCAGCTCCCGGGACAGGGGCGACTCTGGGGCCAACGTCCTGACTTTC

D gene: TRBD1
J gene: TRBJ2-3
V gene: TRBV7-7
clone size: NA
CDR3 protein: CASSLGQGSTDTQYF
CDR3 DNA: TGTGCTAGCAGCTTAGGACAGGGAAGCACAGATACGCAGTATTTT

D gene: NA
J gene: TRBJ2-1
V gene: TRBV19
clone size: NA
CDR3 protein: CASSIGLEQFF
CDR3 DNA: TGTGCCAGTAGTATAGGTCTAGAGCAGTTCTTC

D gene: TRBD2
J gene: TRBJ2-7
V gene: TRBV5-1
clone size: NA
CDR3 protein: CASSLTSGGYEQYF
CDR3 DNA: TGCGCCAGCAGCTTGACTAGCGGAGGCTACGAGCAGTACTTC

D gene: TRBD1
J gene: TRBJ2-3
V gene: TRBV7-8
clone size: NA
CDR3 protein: CASSLGTGGATDTQYF
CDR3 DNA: TGTGCCAGCAGCTTAGGGACAGGGGGAGCAACAGATACGCAGTATTTT

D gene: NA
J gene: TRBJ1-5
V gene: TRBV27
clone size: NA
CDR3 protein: CASSLWGGEPQHF
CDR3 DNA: TGTGCCAGCAGTTTGTGGGGGGGGGAGCCCCAGCATTTT